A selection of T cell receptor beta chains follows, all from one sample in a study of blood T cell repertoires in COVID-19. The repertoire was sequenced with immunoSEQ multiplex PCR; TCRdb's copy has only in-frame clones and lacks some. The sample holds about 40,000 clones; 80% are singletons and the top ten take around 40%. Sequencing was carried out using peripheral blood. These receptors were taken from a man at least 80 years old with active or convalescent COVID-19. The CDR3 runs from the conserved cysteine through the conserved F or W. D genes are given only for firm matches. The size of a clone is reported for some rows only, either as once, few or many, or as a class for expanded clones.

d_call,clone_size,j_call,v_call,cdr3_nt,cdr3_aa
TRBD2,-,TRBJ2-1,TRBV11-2,TGTGCCAGCAGCTTAGACCCCGGGACTAGCGCATCTGGTGAGCAGTTCTTC,CASSLDPGTSASGEQFF
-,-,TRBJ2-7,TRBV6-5,TGTGCCAGCAAAGGAGACAGACCCTACGAGCAGTACTTC,CASKGDRPYEQYF
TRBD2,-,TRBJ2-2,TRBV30,TGTGCCTGGAACTTAGCGGGGGGGCCGAACACCGGGGAGCTGTTTTTT,CAWNLAGGPNTGELFF
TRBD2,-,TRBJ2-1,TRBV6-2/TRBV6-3,TGTGCCAGCAGTTTGACTAGCGGGAGGTACAATGAGCAGTTCTTC,CASSLTSGRYNEQFF
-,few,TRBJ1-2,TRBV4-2,TGTGCCAGCAGCCAAAACTCCGGGACTCAGAGGGGCTACACCTTC,CASSQNSGTQRGYTF
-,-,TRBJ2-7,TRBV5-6,TGTGCCAGCAGCTTGCCAGGGGTGAACGAGCAGTACTTC,CASSLPGVNEQYF
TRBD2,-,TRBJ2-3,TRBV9,TGTGCCAGCAGCGTGACTAGCGGGGGGGCCCCAGATACGCAGTATTTT,CASSVTSGGAPDTQYF
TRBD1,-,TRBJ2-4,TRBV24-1,TGTGCCACCAGTGAACACGCCGGGACAGGGAAAAACATTCAGTACTTC,CATSEHAGTGKNIQYF
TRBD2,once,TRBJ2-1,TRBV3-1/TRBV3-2,TGTGCCAGCAGCCAAGTTCGGGCGCGGGGGGCCAGGAGCAATGAGCAGTTCTTC,CASSQVRARGARSNEQFF
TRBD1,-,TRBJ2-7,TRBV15,TGTGCCACCAGCGGCGGGACAGGGGGGATCTACGAGCAGTACTTC,CATSGGTGGIYEQYF
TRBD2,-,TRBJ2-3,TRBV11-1,TGTGCCAGCAGCTGGGGACTAGCGGGGGCAGATACGCAGTATTTT,CASSWGLAGADTQYF
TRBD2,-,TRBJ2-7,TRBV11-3,TGTGCCAGCAGCCCCGGCGATAGCGGGATTGTACTGAACAACTACGAGCAGTACTTC,CASSPGDSGIVLNNYEQYF
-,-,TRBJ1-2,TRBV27,TGTGCCAGCAGTGTACAGGCTGGCTATGGCTACACCTTC,CASSVQAGYGYTF
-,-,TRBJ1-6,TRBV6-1,TGTGCCAGCAGTGAAATCGGGGAGACACCCCTCCACTTT,CASSEIGETPLHF
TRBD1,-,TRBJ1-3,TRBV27,TGTGCCAGCAGGCCTGACAGGGGATCAGGAAACACCATATATTTT,CASRPDRGSGNTIYF
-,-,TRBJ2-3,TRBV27,TGTGCCAGCAGTCTAAAACAGGGATACACAGATACGCAGTATTTT,CASSLKQGYTDTQYF
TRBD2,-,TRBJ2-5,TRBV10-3,TGTGCCATCAGAGGACTAGCGGGAGAAACCCAGTACTTC,CAIRGLAGETQYF
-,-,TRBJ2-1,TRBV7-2,TGTGCCAGCAGCTTAGCGGGGGGAAACTACAATGAGCAGTTCTTC,CASSLAGGNYNEQFF
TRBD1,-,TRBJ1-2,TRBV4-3,TGCGCCAGCAGCCCTAGACAGGGGCCTGTTGGTGGCTACACCTTC,CASSPRQGPVGGYTF
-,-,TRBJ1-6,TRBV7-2,TGTGCCAGCAGCTTAACCCAGGGATTCGATTCACCCCTCCACTTT,CASSLTQGFDSPLHF